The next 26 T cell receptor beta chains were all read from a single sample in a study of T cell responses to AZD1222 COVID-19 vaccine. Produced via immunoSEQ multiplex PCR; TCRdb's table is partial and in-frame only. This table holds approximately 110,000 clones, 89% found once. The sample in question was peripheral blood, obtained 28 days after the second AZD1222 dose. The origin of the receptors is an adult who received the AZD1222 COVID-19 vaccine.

The CDR3: CASSLSGKWAEAFF. CDR3 sequence (DNA): TGTGCCAGCAGCTTGAGTGGCAAATGGGCTGAAGCTTTCTTT. The chain employs TRBV5-5 and TRBJ1-1; D remains ambiguous. The CDR3 has 14 residues. V lost 1 base to trimming and J lost 6 bases, with 13 bases between them. In germline, CDR1 is SGHKS, CDR2 YYEKEE (reference sequence).

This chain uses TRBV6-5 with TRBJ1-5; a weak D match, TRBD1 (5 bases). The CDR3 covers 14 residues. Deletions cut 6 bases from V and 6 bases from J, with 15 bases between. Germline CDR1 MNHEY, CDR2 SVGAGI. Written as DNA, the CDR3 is TGTGCCAGCAGCGTCGGGCAGGGCGGTCAGCCCCAGCATTTT. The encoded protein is CASSVGQGGQPQHF.

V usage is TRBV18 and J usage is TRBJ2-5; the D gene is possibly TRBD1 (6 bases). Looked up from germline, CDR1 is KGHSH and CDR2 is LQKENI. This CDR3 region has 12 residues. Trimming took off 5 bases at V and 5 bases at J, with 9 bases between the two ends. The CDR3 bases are TGTGCCAGCTCAGCAGGGGCGGAGACCCAGTACTTC. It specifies CASSAGAETQYF.

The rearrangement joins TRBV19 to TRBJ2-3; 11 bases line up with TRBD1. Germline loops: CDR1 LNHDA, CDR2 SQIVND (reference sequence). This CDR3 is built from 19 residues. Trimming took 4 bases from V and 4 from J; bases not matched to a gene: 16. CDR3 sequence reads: CASSRSTGTGGVNADTQYF. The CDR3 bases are TGTGCCAGTAGTAGATCCACCGGGACAGGGGGTGTCAACGCAGATACGCAGTATTTT.

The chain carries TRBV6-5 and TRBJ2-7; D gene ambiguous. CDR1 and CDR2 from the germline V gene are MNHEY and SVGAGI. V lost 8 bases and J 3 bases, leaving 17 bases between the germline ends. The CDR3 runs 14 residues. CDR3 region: CASGTRFAGYEQYF. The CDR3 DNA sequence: TGTGCCAGCGGCACCCGTTTCGCCGGCTACGAGCAGTACTTC.

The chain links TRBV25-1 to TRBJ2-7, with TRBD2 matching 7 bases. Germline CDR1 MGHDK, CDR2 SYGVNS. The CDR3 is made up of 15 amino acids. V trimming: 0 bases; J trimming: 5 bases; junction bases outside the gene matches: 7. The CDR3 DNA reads TGTGCCAGCAGTGAATATACTCCGGGAGGCCACGAGCAGTACTTC. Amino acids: CASSEYTPGGHEQYF.

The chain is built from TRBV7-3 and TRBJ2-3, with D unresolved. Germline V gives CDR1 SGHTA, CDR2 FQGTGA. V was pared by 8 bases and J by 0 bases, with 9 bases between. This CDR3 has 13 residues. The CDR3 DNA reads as TGTGCCAGCGGCCCCACTAGCACAGATACGCAGTATTTT. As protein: CASGPTSTDTQYF.

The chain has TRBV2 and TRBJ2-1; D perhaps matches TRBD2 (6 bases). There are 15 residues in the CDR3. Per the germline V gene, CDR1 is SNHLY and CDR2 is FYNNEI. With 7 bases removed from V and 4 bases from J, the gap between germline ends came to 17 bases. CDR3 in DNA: TGTGCCAGCACTACCCCGGGACTGAGGTACAATGAGCAGTTCTTC. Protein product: CASTTPGLRYNEQFF.

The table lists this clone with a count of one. CDR3 nucleotides: TGCGCCAGCAGCCTTTCCACGGCAAACAATTCACCCCTCCACTTT. Translating it yields CASSLSTANNSPLHF. The V gene is TRBV4-1, the J gene TRBJ1-6; D gene ambiguous. V lost 4 bases and J lost 7, with 14 bases in between. The CDR3 extends over 15 amino acids. Germline V gene sequence: CDR1 MGHRA, CDR2 YSYEKL.

CDR3 sequence: CASSIGLARANTGELFF. The CDR3 DNA is TGTGCCAGTAGTATAGGGTTAGCGCGAGCGAACACCGGGGAGCTGTTTTTT. The chain carries TRBV19 and TRBJ2-2, with D possibly being TRBD2 (5 bases). The CDR3 is 17 amino acids. The V gene's germline CDR1 is LNHDA and CDR2 SQIVND (reference sequence). V dropped 1 base and J dropped 0 bases, with 12 bases sitting between them.

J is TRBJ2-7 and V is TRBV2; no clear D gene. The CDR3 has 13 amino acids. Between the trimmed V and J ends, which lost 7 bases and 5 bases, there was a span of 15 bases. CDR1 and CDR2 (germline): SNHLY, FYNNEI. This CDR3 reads CASTVLRKDEQYF. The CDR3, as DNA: TGTGCCAGCACGGTCCTACGTAAAGACGAGCAGTACTTC.

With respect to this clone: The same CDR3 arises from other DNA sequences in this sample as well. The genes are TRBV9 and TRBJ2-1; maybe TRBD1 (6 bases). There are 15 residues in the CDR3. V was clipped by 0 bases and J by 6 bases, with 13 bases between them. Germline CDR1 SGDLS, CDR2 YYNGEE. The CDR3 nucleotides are TGTGCCAGCAGCGTAGGGCCAGGGGAAGGCAATGAGCAGTTCTTC. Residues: CASSVGPGEGNEQFF. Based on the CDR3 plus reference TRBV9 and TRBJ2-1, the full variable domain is DSGVTQTPKHLITATGQRVTLRCSPRSGDLSVYWYQQSLDQGLQFLIQYYNGEERAKGNILERFSAQQFPDLHSELNLSSLELGDSALYFCASSVGPGEGNEQFFGPGTRLTVL.

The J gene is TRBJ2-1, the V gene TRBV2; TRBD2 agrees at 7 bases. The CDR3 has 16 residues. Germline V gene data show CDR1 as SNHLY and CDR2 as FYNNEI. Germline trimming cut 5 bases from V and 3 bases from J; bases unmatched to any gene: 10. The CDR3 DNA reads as TGTGCCAGCAGTTTTGTTGGGGGGGAGAGCTACAATGAGCAGTTCTTC. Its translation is CASSFVGGESYNEQFF.

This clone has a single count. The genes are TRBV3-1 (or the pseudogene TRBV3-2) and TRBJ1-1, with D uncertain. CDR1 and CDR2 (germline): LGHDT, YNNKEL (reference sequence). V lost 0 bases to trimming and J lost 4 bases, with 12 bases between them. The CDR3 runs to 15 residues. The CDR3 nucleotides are TGTGCCAGCAGCCAAGATATTCAGCGTAGCACTGAAGCTTTCTTT. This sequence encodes CASSQDIQRSTEAFF.

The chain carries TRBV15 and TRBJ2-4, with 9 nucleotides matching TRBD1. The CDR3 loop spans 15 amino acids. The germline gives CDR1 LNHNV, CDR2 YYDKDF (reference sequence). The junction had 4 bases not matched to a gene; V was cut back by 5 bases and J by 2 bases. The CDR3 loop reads CATSGTGWSKNIQYF. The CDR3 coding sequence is TGTGCCACCAGCGGGACAGGGTGGTCCAAAAACATTCAGTACTTC.

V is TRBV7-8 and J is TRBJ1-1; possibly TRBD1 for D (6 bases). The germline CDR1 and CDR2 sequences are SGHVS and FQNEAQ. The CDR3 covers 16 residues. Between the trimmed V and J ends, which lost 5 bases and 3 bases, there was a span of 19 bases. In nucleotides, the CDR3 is TGTGCCAGCAGCCACGACAGGACCTATGGGGACACTGAAGCTTTCTTT. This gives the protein CASSHDRTYGDTEAFF.

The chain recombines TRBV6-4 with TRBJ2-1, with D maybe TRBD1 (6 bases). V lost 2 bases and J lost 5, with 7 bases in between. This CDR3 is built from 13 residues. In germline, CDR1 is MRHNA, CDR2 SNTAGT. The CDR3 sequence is CASSDTGNNEQFF. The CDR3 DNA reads TGTGCCAGCAGTGACACAGGGAACAATGAGCAGTTCTTC.

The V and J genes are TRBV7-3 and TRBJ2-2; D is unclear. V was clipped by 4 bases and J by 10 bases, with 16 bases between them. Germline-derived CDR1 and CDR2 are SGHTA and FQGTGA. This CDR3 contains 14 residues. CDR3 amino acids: CASSSSGVGEELFF. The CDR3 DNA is TGTGCCAGCAGCTCCTCAGGCGTAGGTGAGGAGCTGTTTTTT. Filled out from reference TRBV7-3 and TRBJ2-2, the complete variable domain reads GAGVSQTPSNKVTEKGKYVELRCDPISGHTALYWYRQSLGQGPEFLIYFQGTGAADDSGLPNDRFFAVRPEGSVSTLKIQRTERGDSAVYLCASSSSGVGEELFFGEGSRLTVL.

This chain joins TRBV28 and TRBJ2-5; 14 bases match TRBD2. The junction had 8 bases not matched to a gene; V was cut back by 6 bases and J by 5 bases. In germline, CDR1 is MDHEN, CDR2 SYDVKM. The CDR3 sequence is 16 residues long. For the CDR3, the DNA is TGTGCCAGCAGATCGGGACTAGCGGGAGTCCGGGAGACCCAGTACTTC. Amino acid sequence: CASRSGLAGVRETQYF.

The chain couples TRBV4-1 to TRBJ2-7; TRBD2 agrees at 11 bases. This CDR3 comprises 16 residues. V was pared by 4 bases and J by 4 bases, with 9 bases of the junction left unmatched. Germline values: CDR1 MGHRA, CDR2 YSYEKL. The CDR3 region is CASSLQLAGASYEQYF. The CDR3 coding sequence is TGCGCCAGCAGCCTCCAACTAGCGGGAGCATCTTACGAGCAGTACTTC.

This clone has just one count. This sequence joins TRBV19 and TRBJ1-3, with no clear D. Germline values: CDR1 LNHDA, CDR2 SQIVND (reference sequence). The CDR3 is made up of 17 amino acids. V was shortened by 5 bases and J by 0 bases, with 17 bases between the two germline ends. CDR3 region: CASSASGGLRSGNTIYF. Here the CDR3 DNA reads TGTGCCAGTAGTGCCAGCGGTGGGCTCCGCTCTGGAAACACCATATATTTT.

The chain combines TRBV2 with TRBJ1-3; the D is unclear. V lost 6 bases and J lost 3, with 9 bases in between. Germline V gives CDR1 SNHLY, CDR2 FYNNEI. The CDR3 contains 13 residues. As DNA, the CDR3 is TGTGCCAGCAGGACGACGGGTGGAAACACCATATATTTT. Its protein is CASRTTGGNTIYF.

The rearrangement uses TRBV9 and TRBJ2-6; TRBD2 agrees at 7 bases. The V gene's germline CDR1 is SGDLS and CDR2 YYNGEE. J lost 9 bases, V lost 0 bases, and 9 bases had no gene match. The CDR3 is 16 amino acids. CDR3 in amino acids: CASSVGALAEINVLTF. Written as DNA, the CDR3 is TGTGCCAGCAGCGTAGGGGCTCTAGCGGAGATCAACGTCCTGACTTTC.

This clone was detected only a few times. The CDR3 nucleotides read TGTGCCAGCAGTTTAGGTCTGAACCAGTACTATGGCTACACCTTC. This codes for CASSLGLNQYYGYTF. This chain uses TRBV28 with TRBJ1-2; D is unclear. CDR1 and CDR2 (germline): MDHEN, SYDVKM. Trimming left V 2 bases short and J 3 bases short, with 13 bases between. CDR3 size: 15 residues.

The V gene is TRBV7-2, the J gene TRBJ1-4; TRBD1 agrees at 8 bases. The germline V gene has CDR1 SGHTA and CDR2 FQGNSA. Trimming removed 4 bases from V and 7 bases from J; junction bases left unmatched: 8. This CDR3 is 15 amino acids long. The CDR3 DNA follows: TGTGCCAGCAGCTCGGACAGGGTGTGGAGTGAAAAACTGTTTTTT. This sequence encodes CASSSDRVWSEKLFF.

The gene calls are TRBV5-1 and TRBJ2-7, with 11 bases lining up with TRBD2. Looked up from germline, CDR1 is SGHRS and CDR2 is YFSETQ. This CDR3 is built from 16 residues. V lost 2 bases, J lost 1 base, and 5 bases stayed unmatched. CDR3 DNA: TGCGCCAGCAGCTTACCGGGACTAGCGGCTTCCTACGAGCAGTACTTC. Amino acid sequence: CASSLPGLAASYEQYF.